This T cell receptor beta chain was documented in a study of T cell changes during pregnancy in multiple sclerosis. Remarks on this clone: At the DNA level, this CDR3 is encoded by other sequences in the same sample as well.

The repertoire was sequenced with immunoSEQ multiplex PCR; TCRdb's copy has only in-frame clones and lacks some. The sample lists about 110,000 clones; around nine tenths were seen once. Between the trimmed V and J ends, which lost 0 bases and 3 bases, there was a span of 5 bases. Germline V lookup: CDR1 SGHNT, CDR2 YYREEE (reference sequence). This CDR3 is built from 13 residues. The origin of this receptor is a female donor with multiple sclerosis, enrolled in a pregnancy study. V and J are TRBV5-4 and TRBJ2-3; possible D gene TRBD1, 5 bases. Specimen: peripheral blood, collected in the third trimester of pregnancy. CDR3 region: CASSLAGTDTQYF. DNA for the CDR3: TGTGCCAGCAGCTTGGCAGGGACAGATACGCAGTATTTT.